This T cell receptor beta chain was documented in a study of neoadjuvant anti-PD-1 for oral cavity cancer. Study-wide background: Before surgery, most patients got three to four biweekly 3 mg/kg nivolumab doses. Patients without progression received a fourth nivolumab dose around day 43, then surgical resection on days 50-56.

The study, taken as a whole, reports: With three patients per group, TCR findings need larger cohorts. Non-responders to neoadjuvant nivolumab had significantly more clonal PBMC T cells than responders.

This CDR3 spans 16 amino acids. Between the trimmed V and J ends, which lost 0 bases and 5 bases, there was a span of 19 bases. The germline gives CDR1 GTSNPN, CDR2 SVGIG (reference sequence). Clones were sequenced by immunoSEQ multiplex PCR, and TCRdb holds only the in-frame ones, with some missing. The sample includes around 62,000 clones, roughly 80% of them seen just once. This clone was counted a single time. Antigen specificity is unknown. The J gene is TRBJ1-1, the V gene TRBV30, with a weak D call TRBD1 (6 bases). This receptor was taken from a person aged 35 to 85 with oral cavity squamous cell carcinoma. Source: PBMCs, taken before nivolumab (anti-PD-1) treatment. CDR3 amino acids: CAWSVNPSRRGTEAFF. The CDR3 DNA follows: TGTGCCTGGAGTGTAAACCCATCCCGTAGGGGGACTGAAGCTTTCTTT.